This T cell receptor beta chain derives from a study of T cells in Graves' hyperthyroidism and ophthalmopathy. This clonotype was seen repeatedly, ten times or more. Amplification targeted TCR beta CDR3 regions from RNA transcripts. Primed by the HTBI set, a first-round RT-PCR was run on the TCR CDR3. TCRdb itself ran the multiplex PCR reads through MiXCR, one entry per CDR3 protein. This table has more than 350,000 distinct CDR3 sequences, roughly 15% appearing once. Trimming took 3 bases from V and 4 from J, leaving 7 bases between them. Per germline, CDR1 SGHTA and CDR2 FQGNSA. The CDR3 runs to 14 residues.

The chain uses TRBV7-2 and TRBJ2-6; D not resolved. The receptor was derived from an older woman with Graves' ophthalmopathy. Sequencing was done on a sample of blood. Here the CDR3 reads CASSFATGANVLTF. As DNA, the CDR3 is TGTGCCAGCAGCTTTGCTACCGGGGCCAACGTCCTGACTTTC.